These T cell receptor beta chains were read from a single sample in a study of graft-versus-host responses after intestinal transplantation. No antigen is known for these receptors. Sequencing was performed with immunoSEQ multiplex PCR; in TCRdb, only in-frame clones are kept and a portion is missing. Here the sample spans tens of thousands of clones, about 79% being singletons. The sequenced sample was unstimulated CD8+ T cells sorted from spleen or lymph node cells, obtained before intestinal transplant. Source of these receptors: a human donor who received an intestinal transplant. CDR3s include the opening cysteine and the closing phenylalanine or tryptophan. Each record gives: V gene, clone size, D gene, J gene, CDR3 protein, CDR3 DNA. The D gene is left open where the match is weak. Size is stated for part of the rows, as once, few or many counts, or as a class when the clone is expanded.

V: TRBV11-2
size: NA
D: TRBD1
J: TRBJ1-2
CDR3: CASSLGTGGLANYGYTF
DNA: TGTGCCAGCAGCTTAGGGACAGGAGGATTAGCTAACTATGGCTACACCTTC

V: TRBV2
size: NA
D: NA
J: TRBJ1-1
CDR3: CASIDRLGTEAFF
DNA: TGTGCCAGCATCGACAGATTGGGCACTGAAGCTTTCTTT

V: TRBV15
size: NA
D: TRBD2
J: TRBJ2-5
CDR3: CATSGGLGQETQYF
DNA: TGTGCCACCAGCGGTGGACTAGGCCAAGAGACCCAGTACTTC

V: TRBV4-1
size: NA
D: TRBD1
J: TRBJ1-6
CDR3: CASSPTGGYSYNSPLHF
DNA: TGCGCCAGCAGCCCCACAGGGGGCTATTCCTATAATTCACCCCTCCACTTT

V: TRBV28
size: NA
D: TRBD1
J: TRBJ2-1
CDR3: CASSHDRGLYNEQFF
DNA: TGTGCCAGCAGCCACGACAGGGGGCTATACAATGAGCAGTTCTTC

V: TRBV4-1
size: NA
D: TRBD1
J: TRBJ1-5
CDR3: CASSEQGSQPQHF
DNA: TGCGCCAGCAGCGAACAGGGGAGCCAGCCCCAGCATTTT

V: TRBV7-9
size: NA
D: NA
J: TRBJ1-2
CDR3: CASSLGGGILNYGYTF
DNA: TGTGCCAGCAGCTTAGGTGGCGGTATCTTGAACTATGGCTACACCTTC

V: TRBV6-5
size: many
D: TRBD1
J: TRBJ1-1
CDR3: CASSYAGGSTEAFF
DNA: TGTGCCAGCAGTTATGCAGGGGGATCCACTGAAGCTTTCTTT

V: TRBV7-3
size: once
D: TRBD2
J: TRBJ2-3
CDR3: CASSYSGASGTDTQYF
DNA: TGTGCCAGCAGTTACAGCGGGGCTAGTGGCACAGATACGCAGTATTTT

V: TRBV5-4
size: NA
D: NA
J: TRBJ2-7
CDR3: CASSLWGQVEQYF
DNA: TGTGCCAGCAGCTTGTGGGGGCAGGTCGAGCAGTACTTC

V: TRBV4-1
size: NA
D: NA
J: TRBJ1-2
CDR3: CASSQIGQLVTF
DNA: TGCGCCAGCAGCCAAATTGGACAGCTTGTCACCTTC

V: TRBV7-6
size: NA
D: TRBD1
J: TRBJ2-7
CDR3: CASSFGTGLTYEQYF
DNA: TGTGCCAGCAGCTTCGGGACAGGACTAACCTACGAGCAGTACTTC

V: TRBV6-1
size: NA
D: NA
J: TRBJ2-5
CDR3: CASSEDRSQETQYF
DNA: TGTGCCAGCAGTGAAGACCGGTCGCAAGAGACCCAGTACTTC

V: TRBV6-1
size: NA
D: TRBD1
J: TRBJ1-2
CDR3: CASSEEEGQGAGNYGYTF
DNA: TGTGCCAGCAGTGAGGAGGAGGGACAGGGGGCGGGTAACTATGGCTACACCTTC

V: TRBV9
size: few
D: NA
J: TRBJ1-2
CDR3: CASSGMGPPYGYTF
DNA: TGTGCCAGCAGCGGAATGGGCCCCCCCTATGGCTACACCTTC

V: TRBV7-2
size: NA
D: TRBD2
J: TRBJ2-1
CDR3: CASGLEGIGEQFF
DNA: TGTGCCAGCGGACTAGAGGGGATCGGTGAGCAGTTCTTC

V: TRBV7-9
size: NA
D: TRBD1
J: TRBJ2-5
CDR3: CASRPTGVKETQYF
DNA: TGTGCCAGCAGGCCCACAGGGGTCAAAGAGACCCAGTACTTC

V: TRBV6-6
size: NA
D: TRBD2
J: TRBJ2-3
CDR3: CASRLAGSDTQYF
DNA: TGTGCCAGCAGACTAGCGGGGTCAGATACGCAGTATTTT

V: TRBV7-7
size: NA
D: NA
J: TRBJ2-5
CDR3: CASSSTDRPQETQYF
DNA: TGTGCCAGCAGCTCCACGGACAGACCTCAAGAGACCCAGTACTTC

V: TRBV5-1
size: NA
D: TRBD2
J: TRBJ2-1
CDR3: CASSPGTSGNDEQFF
DNA: TGCGCCAGCAGCCCCGGGACTAGCGGGAACGATGAGCAGTTCTTC

V: TRBV29-1
size: NA
D: TRBD2
J: TRBJ2-1
CDR3: CSVEDPLAGVGDEQFF
DNA: TGCAGCGTTGAAGATCCCCTAGCGGGAGTGGGGGATGAGCAGTTCTTC

V: TRBV30
size: NA
D: NA
J: TRBJ1-2
CDR3: CAWSGGTALGYTF
DNA: TGTGCCTGGAGTGGCGGGACGGCCTTAGGCTACACCTTC

V: TRBV28
size: NA
D: NA
J: TRBJ1-5
CDR3: CASSSYPQHF
DNA: TGTGCCAGCAGTTCCTATCCCCAGCATTTT

V: TRBV5-6
size: NA
D: NA
J: TRBJ2-2
CDR3: CASSTGTNTGELFF
DNA: TGTGCCAGCAGCACAGGGACCAACACCGGGGAGCTGTTTTTT

V: TRBV5-6
size: few
D: NA
J: TRBJ1-1
CDR3: CASREQGFSTEAFF
DNA: TGTGCCAGCAGGGAACAGGGATTTTCCACTGAAGCTTTCTTT

V: TRBV27
size: NA
D: NA
J: TRBJ2-7
CDR3: CASSFGASGTYEQYF
DNA: TGTGCCAGCAGTTTTGGGGCTTCGGGTACCTACGAGCAGTACTTC

V: TRBV20-1
size: NA
D: NA
J: TRBJ2-2
CDR3: CSATGSGELFF
DNA: TGCAGTGCCACAGGGTCCGGGGAGCTGTTTTTT

V: TRBV6-5
size: NA
D: NA
J: TRBJ2-7
CDR3: CASSYSGGQEGDEQYF
DNA: TGTGCCAGCAGTTATTCGGGGGGACAGGAGGGGGACGAGCAGTACTTC

V: TRBV7-9
size: NA
D: NA
J: TRBJ2-7
CDR3: CASSSDRGSDEQYF
DNA: TGTGCCAGCAGCTCAGATCGGGGTAGTGACGAGCAGTACTTC

V: TRBV4-2
size: few
D: TRBD1
J: TRBJ1-1
CDR3: CASSLPGQGIAEAFF
DNA: TGTGCCAGCAGCCTGCCGGGACAGGGGATCGCTGAAGCTTTCTTT

V: TRBV4-2
size: few
D: NA
J: TRBJ1-1
CDR3: CASSLRLGLNTEAFF
DNA: TGTGCCAGCAGCCTGCGGTTGGGGCTAAACACTGAAGCTTTCTTT

V: TRBV28
size: NA
D: NA
J: TRBJ2-3
CDR3: CASSRSVTDTQYF
DNA: TGTGCCAGCAGTAGAAGCGTTACAGATACGCAGTATTTT

V: TRBV28
size: NA
D: TRBD2
J: TRBJ2-7
CDR3: CASSSIRTSDYEQYF
DNA: TGTGCCAGCAGCTCCATCCGGACTAGCGACTACGAGCAGTACTTC

V: TRBV7-9
size: once
D: TRBD1
J: TRBJ1-2
CDR3: CASRSDRAFGYGYTF
DNA: TGTGCCAGCAGATCCGACAGGGCCTTTGGATATGGCTACACCTTC

V: TRBV5-1
size: NA
D: NA
J: TRBJ2-4
CDR3: CASSLDFRGKNIQYF
DNA: TGCGCCAGCAGCTTGGATTTTCGAGGCAAAAACATTCAGTACTTC

V: TRBV27
size: NA
D: NA
J: TRBJ2-5
CDR3: CASSPGGWVGETQYF
DNA: TGTGCCAGCAGCCCCGGAGGATGGGTAGGAGAGACCCAGTACTTC

V: TRBV7-9
size: NA
D: NA
J: TRBJ2-1
CDR3: CASSSSGEDEQFF
DNA: TGTGCCAGCAGCTCCTCGGGGGAGGATGAGCAGTTCTTC

V: TRBV5-4
size: NA
D: TRBD1
J: TRBJ1-1
CDR3: CASSKMTGGLMGEAFF
DNA: TGTGCCAGCAGCAAAATGACAGGGGGACTTATGGGTGAAGCTTTCTTT

V: TRBV5-6
size: NA
D: NA
J: TRBJ2-1
CDR3: CASSPIQGWEQFF
DNA: TGTGCCAGCAGCCCCATACAGGGCTGGGAGCAGTTCTTC

V: TRBV7-9
size: few
D: TRBD2
J: TRBJ2-1
CDR3: CASSQALAGDNEQFF
DNA: TGTGCCAGCAGCCAGGCGTTGGCGGGGGACAATGAGCAGTTCTTC

V: TRBV19
size: NA
D: NA
J: TRBJ1-4
CDR3: CASSPTGNEKLFF
DNA: TGTGCCAGCTCCCCCACCGGGAATGAAAAACTGTTTTTT

V: TRBV28
size: NA
D: NA
J: TRBJ2-7
CDR3: CASSFYPATLSYEQYF
DNA: TGTGCCAGCAGTTTTTATCCAGCGACCCTATCCTACGAGCAGTACTTC

V: TRBV6-1
size: few
D: NA
J: TRBJ1-1
CDR3: CASHHGGAAFF
DNA: TGTGCCAGTCATCATGGGGGGGCGGCTTTCTTT

V: TRBV28
size: NA
D: NA
J: TRBJ1-6
CDR3: CASSFSQNNSPLHF
DNA: TGTGCCAGCAGTTTTTCGCAGAATAATTCACCCCTCCACTTT

V: TRBV5-8
size: once
D: NA
J: TRBJ2-7
CDR3: CASSLSVYEQYF
DNA: TGTGCCAGCAGCTTGTCGGTGTACGAGCAGTACTTC

V: TRBV6-1
size: medium-sized
D: TRBD1
J: TRBJ1-2
CDR3: CASSPRTGDHYGYTF
DNA: TGTGCCAGCAGTCCCCGGACAGGGGATCACTATGGCTACACCTTC

V: TRBV11-2
size: NA
D: TRBD2
J: TRBJ2-3
CDR3: CASSLSGRGASTDTQYF
DNA: TGTGCCAGCAGCTTATCCGGGAGGGGCGCTAGCACAGATACGCAGTATTTT

V: TRBV28
size: NA
D: NA
J: TRBJ2-7
CDR3: CATKGEPYEQYF
DNA: TGTGCCACCAAGGGGGAGCCCTACGAGCAGTACTTC

V: TRBV6-5
size: NA
D: NA
J: TRBJ2-7
CDR3: CASSPFNNEQYF
DNA: TGTGCCAGCAGTCCATTCAACAACGAGCAGTACTTC

V: TRBV11-1
size: NA
D: TRBD2
J: TRBJ2-1
CDR3: CASSLLAGDYNEQFF
DNA: TGTGCCAGCAGCTTGCTTGCGGGGGACTACAATGAGCAGTTCTTC

V: TRBV6-1
size: NA
D: NA
J: TRBJ1-1
CDR3: CASKEGIEAFF
DNA: TGTGCCAGCAAGGAGGGAATAGAAGCTTTCTTT

V: TRBV27
size: NA
D: TRBD1
J: TRBJ1-2
CDR3: CASSFGGGAGGYTF
DNA: TGTGCCAGCAGTTTCGGAGGGGGCGCGGGTGGCTACACCTTC

V: TRBV19
size: once
D: NA
J: TRBJ2-7
CDR3: CASSISPGQGSYEQYF
DNA: TGTGCCAGTAGTATCAGTCCGGGACAAGGCTCCTACGAGCAGTACTTC

V: TRBV2
size: NA
D: TRBD1
J: TRBJ1-1
CDR3: CASSEALHGTGVNTEAFF
DNA: TGTGCCAGCAGTGAAGCGCTTCACGGGACAGGGGTGAACACTGAAGCTTTCTTT

V: TRBV9
size: NA
D: NA
J: TRBJ2-1
CDR3: CASSLEPPYEQFF
DNA: TGTGCCAGCAGCTTGGAGCCCCCTTATGAGCAGTTCTTC

V: TRBV10-3
size: NA
D: NA
J: TRBJ2-2
CDR3: CATGGTSGELFF
DNA: TGTGCCACAGGGGGGACCTCCGGGGAGCTGTTTTTT

V: TRBV4-1
size: NA
D: TRBD1
J: TRBJ2-3
CDR3: CANWDRATDTQYF
DNA: TGCGCGAACTGGGACAGGGCAACAGATACGCAGTATTTT